The 23 T cell receptor beta chains presented below share a single source sample, sequenced in a study of blood T cell repertoires in COVID-19. Sequencing was performed with immunoSEQ multiplex PCR; in TCRdb, only in-frame clones are kept and a portion is missing. This sample yields approximately 150,000 clones, of which 80% to 85% are seen a single time; roughly 4.9% belongs to the top ten. Sequencing was carried out using PBMCs or T cells enriched from blood (not recorded which). All receptors come from a man aged 70 or older who had been exposed to COVID-19.

The chain combines TRBV11-2 with TRBJ2-5; TRBD2 might be the D (6 bases). Trimming removed 0 bases at V and 12 bases at J, with 8 bases between. The CDR3 contains 11 residues. Per germline, CDR1 SGHAT and CDR2 FQNNGV. CDR3 loop: CASSLDIAEYF. The CDR3 coding sequence is TGTGCCAGCAGCTTAGACATAGCGGAGTACTTC.

V is TRBV5-5 and J is TRBJ2-1; possible D gene TRBD1, 5 bases. Germline assignment: CDR1 SGHKS and CDR2 YYEKEE (reference sequence). The V end lost 0 bases, the J end lost 3 bases, and 10 bases lay between the germline ends. This CDR3 comprises 15 residues. CDR3 sequence (DNA): TGTGCCAGCAGCTTGGAAGGGGCTAGCTACAATGAGCAGTTCTTC. Its protein product is CASSLEGASYNEQFF.

This clone was seen a few times. The genes are TRBV7-8 and TRBJ1-1; a possible D gene is TRBD1 (6 bases). The ends were cut back, 5 bases at V and 1 base at J, with 11 bases in the middle. Germline V gene lookup returns CDR1 SGHVS and CDR2 FQNEAQ. The CDR3 is made up of 14 amino acids. CDR3 nucleotides: TGTGCCAGCAGCCGTCTGACAGGGAACACTGAAGCTTTCTTT. Translated, it gives CASSRLTGNTEAFF.

This chain links TRBV18 with TRBJ2-1; weak D call: TRBD1 (5 bases). Germline CDR1 reads KGHSH; CDR2 reads LQKENI. This CDR3 has 12 amino acids. V lost 3 bases and J lost 13, with 13 bases in between. The DNA of the CDR3 is TGTGCCAGCTCACCCCAACAGGCAGGACAGTTCTTC. Protein: CASSPQQAGQFF.

The V call is TRBV6-5, the J call TRBJ2-7, with TRBD1 as a possible D gene (5 bases). Trimming pared 6 bases from V and 0 bases from J, leaving 12 bases between. This CDR3 has 14 amino acids. Germline V gives CDR1 MNHEY, CDR2 SVGAGI. The CDR3 here is CASRQDPSSYEQYF. The CDR3 DNA follows: TGTGCCAGCAGACAGGACCCCTCCTCCTACGAGCAGTACTTC.

The chain is built from TRBV6-2 or TRBV6-3 and TRBJ1-5, with a weak D call TRBD1 (5 bases). V was pared by 5 bases and J by 5 bases, with 10 bases between. Per the germline V gene, CDR1 is MNHEY and CDR2 is SVGEGT. The CDR3 totals 13 residues. CDR3 sequence: CASSATGHQPQHF. CDR3 in DNA: TGTGCCAGCAGTGCCACAGGACATCAGCCCCAGCATTTT.

The gene calls are TRBV7-8 and TRBJ2-3, with D perhaps TRBD1 (6 bases). From germline, CDR1 is SGHVS and CDR2 FQNEAQ. This CDR3 has 13 residues. Trimming shortened V by 6 bases and J by 5 bases, and 12 bases separated the two germline ends. The CDR3 loop reads CASSPRGGDTQYF. In DNA form, the CDR3 reads TGTGCCAGCAGTCCTAGAGGGGGAGATACGCAGTATTTT.

This chain joins TRBV27 and TRBJ1-2; D perhaps matches TRBD1 (5 bases). Trimming stripped 5 bases from V and 5 bases from J, with 12 bases between. The CDR3 covers 13 residues. CDR1 is MNHEY and CDR2 is SMNVEV in the germline V gene (reference sequence). The CDR3 loop reads CASSPFRGYGYTF. CDR3 DNA: TGTGCCAGCAGTCCCTTTAGGGGTTATGGCTACACCTTC.

The chain is built from TRBV19 and TRBJ2-1; TRBD2 might be the D (6 bases). This CDR3 comprises 15 residues. The V end lost 8 bases, the J end lost 12 bases, and 26 bases lay between the germline ends. Germline-derived CDR1 and CDR2 are LNHDA and SQIVND (reference sequence). In DNA, the CDR3 is TGTGCCAGTGACCGAGGAGGACCTTTGATGGGGGGGCAGTTCTTC. Protein: CASDRGGPLMGGQFF.

This chain joins TRBV19 and TRBJ1-3, with TRBD1 identical over 9 bases. The CDR3 runs to 16 residues. Looked up from germline, CDR1 is LNHDA and CDR2 is SQIVND (reference sequence). Trimming removed 5 bases from V and 0 bases from J; junction bases left unmatched: 5. CDR3 sequence: CASSLRTGASGNTIYF. As DNA, the CDR3 is TGTGCCAGTAGTCTTAGGACAGGGGCCTCTGGAAACACCATATATTTT.

This clone was seen a few times. The chain uses TRBV7-2 and TRBJ1-5; D might be TRBD1 (5 bases). Per germline, CDR1 SGHTA and CDR2 FQGNSA. This CDR3 spans 15 amino acids. With 3 bases removed from V and 0 bases from J, the gap between germline ends came to 9 bases. CDR3 DNA: TGTGCCAGCAGCTTTGGGGGGGGTAGCAATCAGCCCCAGCATTTT. Its protein is CASSFGGGSNQPQHF. Looking up the rest from reference TRBV7-2 and TRBJ1-5 gives the full variable domain: GAGVSQSPSNKVTEKGKDVELRCDPISGHTALYWYRQSLGQGLEFLIYFQGNSAPDKSGLPSDRFSAERTGGSVSTLTIQRTQQEDSAVYLCASSFGGGSNQPQHFGDGTRLSIL.

J is TRBJ2-1 and V is TRBV28; TRBD2 agrees at 11 bases. V shed 8 bases and J 10 bases; nucleotides not matched to a gene: 10. The germline CDR1 and CDR2 sequences are MDHEN and SYDVKM. The CDR3 sequence is 14 residues long. Here the CDR3 DNA reads TGTGCCAGCTCTAGCGGGAGGTCCCATTACGAGCAGTTCTTC. Translating it yields CASSSGRSHYEQFF.

The chain uses TRBV3-1 (or the pseudogene TRBV3-2) and TRBJ2-7; TRBD2 matches at 8 bases. J lost 12 bases, V lost 4 bases, and 14 bases had no gene match. The CDR3 extends over 14 amino acids. Germline lookup yields CDR1 LGHDT and CDR2 YNNKEL (reference sequence). CDR3 region: CASSPSGGPSHRYF. The CDR3 coding sequence is TGTGCCAGCAGCCCCTCGGGGGGGCCCTCTCATCGGTACTTC.

This chain connects TRBV11-2 to TRBJ2-7; D may be TRBD1 (5 bases). This CDR3 region has 14 residues. Looked up from germline, CDR1 is SGHAT and CDR2 is FQNNGV. The V gene lost 2 bases and the J gene lost 2 bases, with 10 bases spanning the gap. The CDR3, as DNA: TGTGCCAGCAGCTTAAACAGGCCGACCTACGAGCAGTACTTC. Translation gives CASSLNRPTYEQYF.

This rearrangement joins TRBV7-2 to TRBJ2-5, with 7 bases matching TRBD2. CDR3 length equals 13 residues. The junction had 3 bases not matched to a gene; V was cut back by 3 bases and J by 5 bases. Germline V gene lookup returns CDR1 SGHTA and CDR2 FQGNSA. The CDR3 spells CASSLYGGETQYF. DNA for the CDR3: TGTGCCAGCAGCTTGTACGGGGGGGAGACCCAGTACTTC.

The chain employs TRBV18 and TRBJ2-5, with a possible D match to TRBD1 (5 bases). V lost 3 bases and J 2 bases, leaving 13 bases between the germline ends. The germline CDR1 and CDR2 sequences are KGHSH and LQKENI. This CDR3 contains 15 residues. The CDR3: CASSPGSRAQETQYF. The CDR3 DNA is TGTGCCAGCTCACCGGGAAGCAGGGCACAAGAGACCCAGTACTTC.

This clone was observed a handful of times. The V and J genes are TRBV6-5 and TRBJ1-3, with unresolved D. V dropped 6 bases and J dropped 2 bases, with 14 bases sitting between them. The CDR3 length is 15 residues. Looked up from germline, CDR1 is MNHEY and CDR2 is SVGAGI. The CDR3 is CASRSEGLPGNTIYF. The CDR3 nucleotides are TGTGCCAGCAGGTCCGAGGGCCTCCCTGGAAACACCATATATTTT.

The rearrangement joins TRBV7-8 to TRBJ2-7; TRBD2 matches 11 bases. Germline V gene lookup returns CDR1 SGHVS and CDR2 FQNEAQ. This CDR3 comprises 22 residues. The V segment lost 2 bases and the J segment 1 base; nucleotides outside the gene matches: 22. The CDR3 loop is CASSLRDRQSGTSGAPSYEQYF. The CDR3 nucleotides read TGTGCCAGCAGCTTAAGGGACAGACAATCCGGGACTAGCGGAGCCCCATCCTACGAGCAGTACTTC.

The chain employs TRBV7-2 and TRBJ2-3; 13 bases align to TRBD2. Germline CDR1 is SGHTA and CDR2 is FQGNSA. With 6 bases clipped from V and 4 bases from J, the junction kept 7 bases outside the gene matches. The CDR3 runs to 16 residues. CDR3 in DNA: TGTGCCAGCAGTCTGACTAGCGGGGGGATGGCAGATACGCAGTATTTT. Its translation: CASSLTSGGMADTQYF.

The chain joins TRBV19 to TRBJ2-5, with 14 bases identical to TRBD2. The CDR3 runs to 15 residues. V was pared by 5 bases and J by 5 bases, with 4 bases of the junction left unmatched. Germline CDR1 and CDR2: LNHDA and SQIVND (reference sequence). The CDR3 is CASSLGLAGEETQYF. The CDR3 DNA reads as TGTGCCAGTAGTTTGGGACTAGCGGGAGAGGAGACCCAGTACTTC. Complete variable domain (other parts from reference TRBV19 and TRBJ2-5): DGGITQSPKYLFRKEGQNVTLSCEQNLNHDAMYWYRQDPGQGLRLIYYSQIVNDFQKGDIAEGYSVSREKKESFPLTVTSAQKNPTAFYLCASSLGLAGEETQYFGPGTRLLVL.

The J gene is TRBJ2-7, the V gene TRBV3-1 (or the pseudogene TRBV3-2); D remains unclear. This CDR3 contains 16 residues. Trimming removed 1 base from V and 0 bases from J, with 13 bases in between. Germline V lookup: CDR1 LGHDT, CDR2 YNNKEL (reference sequence). The CDR3 sequence: CASSQGNGYSSYEQYF. CDR3 nucleotides: TGTGCCAGCAGCCAAGGGAACGGGTATAGCTCCTACGAGCAGTACTTC.

This clone was detected a few times. CDR3 region: CASSPSGTNEQFF. DNA of the CDR3: TGCGCCAGCAGCCCTAGCGGGACCAATGAGCAGTTCTTC. The rearrangement uses TRBV5-1 and TRBJ2-1; 9 positions match TRBD2. The CDR3 has 13 amino acids. The ends lost 4 bases at V and 6 bases at J; junction bases unmatched: 2. Germline V gene lookup returns CDR1 SGHRS and CDR2 YFSETQ.

This clone appeared a few times. The chain uses TRBV7-9 and TRBJ1-1, with a possible D match to TRBD1 (6 bases). Germline loops: CDR1 SEHNR, CDR2 FQNEAQ (reference sequence). V lost 3 bases and J lost 4, with 12 bases in between. The CDR3 is 14 residues long. This CDR3 is CASSFTQGATEAFF. DNA for the CDR3: TGTGCCAGCAGCTTTACACAGGGAGCCACTGAAGCTTTCTTT.